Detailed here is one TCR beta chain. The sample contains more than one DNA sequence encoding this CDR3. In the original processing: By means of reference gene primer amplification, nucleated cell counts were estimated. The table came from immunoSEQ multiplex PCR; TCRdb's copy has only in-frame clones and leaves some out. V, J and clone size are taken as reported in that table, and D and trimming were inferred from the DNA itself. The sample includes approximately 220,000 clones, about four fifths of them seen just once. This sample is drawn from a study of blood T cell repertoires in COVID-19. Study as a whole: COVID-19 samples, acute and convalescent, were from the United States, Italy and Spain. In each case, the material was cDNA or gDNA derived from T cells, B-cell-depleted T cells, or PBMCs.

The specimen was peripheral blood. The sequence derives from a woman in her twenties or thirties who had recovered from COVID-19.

The CDR3 reads CASSVEGTEAFF. The CDR3 DNA sequence: TGTGCCAGCAGCGTAGAGGGGACTGAAGCTTTCTTT. The chain links TRBV9 to TRBJ1-1; D might be TRBD1 (5 bases). Between the trimmed V and J ends, which lost 0 bases and 5 bases, there was a span of 5 bases. The CDR3 totals 12 residues. CDR1 and CDR2 (germline): SGDLS, YYNGEE. Using reference TRBV9 and TRBJ1-1 for the parts outside the CDR3, the full variable domain is DSGVTQTPKHLITATGQRVTLRCSPRSGDLSVYWYQQSLDQGLQFLIQYYNGEERAKGNILERFSAQQFPDLHSELNLSSLELGDSALYFCASSVEGTEAFFGQGTRLTVV.